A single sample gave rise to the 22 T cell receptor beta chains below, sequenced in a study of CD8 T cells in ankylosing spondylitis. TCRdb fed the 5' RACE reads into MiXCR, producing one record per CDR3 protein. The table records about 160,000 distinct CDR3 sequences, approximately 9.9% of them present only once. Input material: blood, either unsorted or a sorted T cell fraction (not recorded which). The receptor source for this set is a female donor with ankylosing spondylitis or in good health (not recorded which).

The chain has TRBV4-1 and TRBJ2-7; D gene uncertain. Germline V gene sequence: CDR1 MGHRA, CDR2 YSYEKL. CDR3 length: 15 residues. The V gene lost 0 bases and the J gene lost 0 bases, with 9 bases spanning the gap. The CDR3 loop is CASSQELRFSYEQYF. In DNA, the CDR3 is TGCGCCAGCAGCCAAGAGTTGCGTTTCTCCTACGAGCAGTACTTC.

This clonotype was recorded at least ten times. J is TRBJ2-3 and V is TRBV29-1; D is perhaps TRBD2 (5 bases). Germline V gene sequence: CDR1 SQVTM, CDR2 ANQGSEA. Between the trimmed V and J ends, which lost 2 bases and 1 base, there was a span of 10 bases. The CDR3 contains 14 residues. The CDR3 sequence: CSVELEEGTDTQYF. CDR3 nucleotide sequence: TGCAGCGTTGAACTGGAGGAGGGCACAGATACGCAGTATTTT.

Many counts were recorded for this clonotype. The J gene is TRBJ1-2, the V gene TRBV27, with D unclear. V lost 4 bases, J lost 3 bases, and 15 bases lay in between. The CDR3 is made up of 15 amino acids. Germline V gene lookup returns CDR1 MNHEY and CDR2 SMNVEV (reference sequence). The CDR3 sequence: CASSSWEKPDYGYTF. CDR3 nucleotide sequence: TGTGCCAGCAGTTCCTGGGAAAAACCAGACTATGGCTACACCTTC.

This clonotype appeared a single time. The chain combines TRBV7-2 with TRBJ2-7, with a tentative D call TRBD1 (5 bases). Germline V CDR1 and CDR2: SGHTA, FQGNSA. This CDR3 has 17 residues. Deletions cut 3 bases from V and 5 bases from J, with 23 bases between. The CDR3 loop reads CASSFPEDKGLRDEQYF. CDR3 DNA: TGTGCCAGCAGCTTCCCAGAAGACAAGGGGCTAAGGGACGAGCAGTACTTC.

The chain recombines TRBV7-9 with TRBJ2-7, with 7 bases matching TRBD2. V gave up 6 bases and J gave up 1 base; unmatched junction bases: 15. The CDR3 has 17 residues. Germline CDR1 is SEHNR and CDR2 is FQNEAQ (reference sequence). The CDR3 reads CASSFSLDQGGSYEQYF. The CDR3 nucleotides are TGTGCCAGCAGTTTTTCTCTAGATCAGGGAGGGTCCTACGAGCAGTACTTC.

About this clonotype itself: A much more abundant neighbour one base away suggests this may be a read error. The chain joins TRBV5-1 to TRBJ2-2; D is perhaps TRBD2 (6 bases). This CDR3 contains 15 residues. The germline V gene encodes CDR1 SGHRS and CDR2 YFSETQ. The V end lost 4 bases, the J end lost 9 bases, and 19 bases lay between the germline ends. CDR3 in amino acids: CASSPGTVTSRELFF. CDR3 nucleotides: TGCGCCAGCAGCCCGGGGACCGTCACTAGCAGGGAGCTGTTTTTT. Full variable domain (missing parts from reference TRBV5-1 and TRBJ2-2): KAGVTQTPRYLIKTRGQQVTLSCSPISGHRSVSWYQQTPGQGLQFLFEYFSETQRNKGNFPGRFSGRQFSNSRSEMNVSTLELGDSALYLCASSPGTVTSRELFFGEGSRLTVL.

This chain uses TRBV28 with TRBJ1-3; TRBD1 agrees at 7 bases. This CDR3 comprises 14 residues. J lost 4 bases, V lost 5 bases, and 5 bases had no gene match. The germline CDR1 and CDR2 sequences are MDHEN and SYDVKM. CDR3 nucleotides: TGTGCCAGCAGTATGACAGGGCGCGGAAACACCATATATTTT. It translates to CASSMTGRGNTIYF.

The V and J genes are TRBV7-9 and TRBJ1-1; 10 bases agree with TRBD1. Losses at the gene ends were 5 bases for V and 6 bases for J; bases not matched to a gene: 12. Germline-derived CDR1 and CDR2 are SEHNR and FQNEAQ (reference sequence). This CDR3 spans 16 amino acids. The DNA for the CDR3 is TGTGCCAGCAGCCGTACCCCCGGGACAGGGGACTCTGAAGCTTTCTTT. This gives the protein CASSRTPGTGDSEAFF.

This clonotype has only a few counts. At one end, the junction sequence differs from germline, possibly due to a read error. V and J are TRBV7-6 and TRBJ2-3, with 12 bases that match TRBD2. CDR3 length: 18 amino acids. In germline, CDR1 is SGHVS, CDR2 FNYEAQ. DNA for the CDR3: TGTGCCAGCAGCCTAGCGGGAGGGCCCGAATTTTCCTCGGATACGCAGTATTTT. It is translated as CASSLAGGPEFSSDTQYF.

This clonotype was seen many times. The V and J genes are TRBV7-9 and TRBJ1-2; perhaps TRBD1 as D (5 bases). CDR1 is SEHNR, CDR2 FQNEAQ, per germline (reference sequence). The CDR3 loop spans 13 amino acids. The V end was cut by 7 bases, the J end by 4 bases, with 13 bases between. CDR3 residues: CASTLGGGYGYTF. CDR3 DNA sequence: TGTGCCAGCACCCTCGGGGGAGGCTATGGCTACACCTTC.

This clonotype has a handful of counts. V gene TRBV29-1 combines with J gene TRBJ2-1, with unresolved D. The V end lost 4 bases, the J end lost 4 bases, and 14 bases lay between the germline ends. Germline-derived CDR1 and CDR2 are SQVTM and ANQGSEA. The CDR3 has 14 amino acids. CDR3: CSVGERQPYNEQFF. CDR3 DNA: TGCAGCGTTGGTGAACGCCAGCCTTACAATGAGCAGTTCTTC.

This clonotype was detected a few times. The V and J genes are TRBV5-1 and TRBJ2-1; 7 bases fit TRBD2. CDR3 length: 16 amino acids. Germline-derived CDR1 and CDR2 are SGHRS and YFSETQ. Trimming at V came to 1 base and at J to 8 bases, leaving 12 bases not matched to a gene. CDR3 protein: CASSLSLADYPHEQFF. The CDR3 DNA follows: TGCGCCAGCAGCTTGAGTCTAGCGGATTATCCACATGAGCAGTTCTTC. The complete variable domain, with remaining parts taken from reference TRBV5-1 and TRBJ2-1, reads KAGVTQTPRYLIKTRGQQVTLSCSPISGHRSVSWYQQTPGQGLQFLFEYFSETQRNKGNFPGRFSGRQFSNSRSEMNVSTLELGDSALYLCASSLSLADYPHEQFFGPGTRLTVL.

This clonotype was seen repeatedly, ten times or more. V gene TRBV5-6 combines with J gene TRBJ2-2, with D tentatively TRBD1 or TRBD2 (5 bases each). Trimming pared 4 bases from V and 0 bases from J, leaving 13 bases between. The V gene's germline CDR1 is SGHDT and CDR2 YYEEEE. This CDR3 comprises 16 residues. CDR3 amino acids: CASSLWDGSNTGELFF. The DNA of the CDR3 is TGTGCCAGCAGCCTTTGGGACGGTTCGAACACCGGGGAGCTGTTTTTT.

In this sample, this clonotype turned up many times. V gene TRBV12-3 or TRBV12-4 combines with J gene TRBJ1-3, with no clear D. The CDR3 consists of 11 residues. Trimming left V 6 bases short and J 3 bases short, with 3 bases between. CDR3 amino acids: CASSGGNTIYF. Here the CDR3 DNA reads TGTGCCAGCAGCGGTGGAAACACCATATATTTT.

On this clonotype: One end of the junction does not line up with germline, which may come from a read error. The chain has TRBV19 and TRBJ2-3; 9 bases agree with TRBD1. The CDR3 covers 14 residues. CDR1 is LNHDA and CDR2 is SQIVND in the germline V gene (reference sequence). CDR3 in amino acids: CASTSGQGTDTEYF. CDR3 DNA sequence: TGTGCCAGTACATCCGGACAGGGGACAGATACGGAGTATTTT. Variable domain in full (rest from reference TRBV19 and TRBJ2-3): DGGITQSPKYLFRKEGQNVTLSCEQNLNHDAMYWYRQDPGQGLRLIYYSQIVNDFQKGDIAEGYSVSREKKESFPLTVTSAQKNPTAFYLCASTSGQGTDTEYFGPGTRLTVL.

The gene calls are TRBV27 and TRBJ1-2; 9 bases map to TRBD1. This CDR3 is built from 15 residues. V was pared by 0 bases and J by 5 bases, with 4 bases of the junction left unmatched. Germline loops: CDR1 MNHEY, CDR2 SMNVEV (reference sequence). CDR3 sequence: CASSLSGTGMYGYTF. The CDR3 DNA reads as TGTGCCAGCAGTTTATCGGGGACAGGGATGTATGGCTACACCTTC.

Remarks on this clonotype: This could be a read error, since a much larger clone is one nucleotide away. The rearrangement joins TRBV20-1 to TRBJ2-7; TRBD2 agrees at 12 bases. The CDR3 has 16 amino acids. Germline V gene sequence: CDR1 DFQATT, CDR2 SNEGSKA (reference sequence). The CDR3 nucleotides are TGCTGTGCTAGAGGGCTAGCGGGAGGGCCATCCTACGAGCAGTACTTC. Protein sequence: CCARGLAGGPSYEQYF.

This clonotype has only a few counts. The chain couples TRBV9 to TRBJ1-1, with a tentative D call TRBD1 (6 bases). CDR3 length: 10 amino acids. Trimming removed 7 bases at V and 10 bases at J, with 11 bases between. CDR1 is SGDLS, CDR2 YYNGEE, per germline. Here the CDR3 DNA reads TGTGCCAGCGGTGAGGGGGGAGCTTTCTTT. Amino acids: CASGEGGAFF.

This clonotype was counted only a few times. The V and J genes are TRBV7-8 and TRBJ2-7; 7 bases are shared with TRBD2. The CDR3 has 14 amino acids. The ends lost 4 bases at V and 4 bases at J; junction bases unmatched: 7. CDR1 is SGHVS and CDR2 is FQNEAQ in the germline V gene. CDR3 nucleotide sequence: TGTGCCAGCAGCTATACAGCGGGAAGGTACGAGCAGTACTTC. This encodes CASSYTAGRYEQYF.

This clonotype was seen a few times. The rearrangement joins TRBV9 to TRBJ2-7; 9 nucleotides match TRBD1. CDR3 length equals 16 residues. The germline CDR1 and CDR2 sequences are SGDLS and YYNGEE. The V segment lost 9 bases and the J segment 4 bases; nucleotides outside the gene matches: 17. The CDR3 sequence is CANIPGQGIPKYEQYF. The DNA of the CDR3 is TGTGCCAACATTCCGGGACAGGGAATACCGAAATACGAGCAGTACTTC. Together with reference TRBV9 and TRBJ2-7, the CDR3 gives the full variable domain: DSGVTQTPKHLITATGQRVTLRCSPRSGDLSVYWYQQSLDQGLQFLIQYYNGEERAKGNILERFSAQQFPDLHSELNLSSLELGDSALYFCANIPGQGIPKYEQYFGPGTRLTVT.

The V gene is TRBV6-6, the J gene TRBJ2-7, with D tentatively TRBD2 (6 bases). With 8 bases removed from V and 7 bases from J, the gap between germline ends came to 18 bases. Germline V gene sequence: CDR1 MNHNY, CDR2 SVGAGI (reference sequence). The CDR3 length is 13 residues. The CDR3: CASSGRTAGEQYF. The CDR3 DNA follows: TGTGCCAGCTCGGGACGGACGGCGGGGGAGCAGTACTTC.

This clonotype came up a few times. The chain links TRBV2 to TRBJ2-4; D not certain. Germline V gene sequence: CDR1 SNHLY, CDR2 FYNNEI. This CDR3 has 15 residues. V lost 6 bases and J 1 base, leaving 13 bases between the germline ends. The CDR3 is CASSSAPAAKNIQYF. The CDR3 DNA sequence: TGTGCCAGCAGCTCGGCGCCTGCGGCCAAAAACATTCAGTACTTC.